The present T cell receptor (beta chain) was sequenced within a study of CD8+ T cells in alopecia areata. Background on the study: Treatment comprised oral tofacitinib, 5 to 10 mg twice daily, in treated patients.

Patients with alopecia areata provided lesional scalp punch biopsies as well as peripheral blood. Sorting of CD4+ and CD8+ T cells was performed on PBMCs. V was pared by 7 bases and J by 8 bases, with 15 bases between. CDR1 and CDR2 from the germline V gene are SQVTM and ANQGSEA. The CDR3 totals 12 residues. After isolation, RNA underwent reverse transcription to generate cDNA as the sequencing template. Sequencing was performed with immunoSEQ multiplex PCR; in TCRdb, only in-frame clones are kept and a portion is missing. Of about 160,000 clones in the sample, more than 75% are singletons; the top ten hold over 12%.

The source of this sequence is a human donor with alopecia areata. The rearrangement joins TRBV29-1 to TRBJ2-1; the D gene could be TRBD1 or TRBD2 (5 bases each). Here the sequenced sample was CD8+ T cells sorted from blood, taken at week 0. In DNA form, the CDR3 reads TGCAGCGGCCAGGGAGACTGGGATGAGCAGTTCTTC. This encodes CSGQGDWDEQFF.